This T cell receptor beta chain appears in the sequencing data of a study of shared T cell receptors in the human thymus. Trimming at V came to 6 bases and at J to 0 bases, leaving 11 bases not matched to a gene. CDR3 length: 18 residues. Per the germline V gene, CDR1 is LNHDA and CDR2 is SQIVND (reference sequence). This clone has just one count. TCRdb's copy holds only in-frame clones and misses some; the assay was immunoSEQ multiplex PCR. The table includes about 710,000 clones, approximately 89% detected once. In addition, the sample was reused for a study of human thymus T cells. As that report states: From resections taken during corrective heart surgery, the thymus tissue was obtained.

Sequenced: thymocytes. The chain recombines TRBV19 with TRBJ1-5; 10 positions agree with TRBD1. This TCR came from a boy in the first two years of life with a congenital heart defect. CDR3 sequence reads: CASRPGQGRLFSNQPQHF. As DNA, the CDR3 is TGTGCCAGTAGACCGGGACAGGGGAGGTTATTTAGCAATCAGCCCCAGCATTTT.